This T cell receptor (beta chain) is from a study of T-cell memory formation after mild COVID-19. Trimming removed 0 bases from V and 1 base from J, with 16 bases in between. There are 18 residues in the CDR3. Germline values: CDR1 MNHEY, CDR2 SVGAGI. TCRdb re-analysed the 5' RACE reads in MiXCR, keeping a single row per CDR3 protein. This sample has under 150,000 distinct CDR3 sequences; 16% occur once, and the top ten carry approximately 15%. The specimen was PBMCs or a T cell subset sorted from them (not recorded which). V and J are TRBV6-5 and TRBJ2-1; tentatively, D is TRBD1 (5 bases). This clonotype originated in an adult woman who had mild COVID-19 (a few samples of this study predate the infection). Cell type and time point are not known. CDR3 DNA: TGTGCCAGCAGTTACTCCCTGTTCTCAGGGCAATCCTACAATGAGCAGTTCTTC. The encoded protein is CASSYSLFSGQSYNEQFF.